This TCR beta chain was documented in a study of cytomegalovirus exposure and HLA in healthy donors. Findings and caveats of the study: Specificity of a few CMV-associated chains for CMV antigens was verified in vitro. In an earlier analysis, in approximately 630 donors, most V segments appeared productive either ~90% or ~30% of the time. A classifier reportedly called cytomegalovirus status with high sensitivity and specificity.

Concerning this clone itself: Its antigen remains unidentified.

PCR was performed using 60 Vbeta and 13 Jbeta primers. The assay was immunoSEQ multiplex PCR, and TCRdb's table has in-frame clones only and misses some. Here the sample spans approximately 150,000 clones, 60% to 80% being singletons. The specimen sequenced was PBMCs. The receptor's source is a man in his forties in good health and CMV-seropositive.

CDR3 DNA sequence: TGTGCCAGCAAAGGAGACGGGAGAGGAGATACGCAGTATTTT. Protein sequence: CASKGDGRGDTQYF. The chain links TRBV6-1 to TRBJ2-3; possibly TRBD2 for D (6 bases). V gave up 7 bases and J gave up 5 bases, with 16 bases separating them. This CDR3 region has 14 residues. Germline CDR1 MNHNS, CDR2 SASEGT.